This T cell receptor beta chain comes out of a study of T cell responses to AZD1222 COVID-19 vaccine. V was pared by 3 bases and J by 8 bases, with 5 bases of the junction left unmatched. This CDR3 comprises 13 residues. Germline V lookup: CDR1 SGHRS, CDR2 YFSETQ. Only in-frame clones appear in the TCRdb table, and some are missing; sequencing was by immunoSEQ multiplex PCR. The sample lists under 150,000 clones, about 91% occurring once. The chain combines TRBV5-1 with TRBJ2-1; 7 bases align to TRBD2. The specimen comprised peripheral blood, sampled on day 0 of AZD1222 vaccination. This TCR derives from an adult in good health. The CDR3 bases are TGCGCCAGCAGCTGGCGTGGGAGGGATGAGCAGTTCTTC. Residues: CASSWRGRDEQFF.